These 14 T cell receptor beta chains were sequenced from one sample in a study of post-analysis software for immune sequencing data. Unique molecular identifiers were carried by the TCR beta cDNA libraries. TCRdb redid the calling of the PCR reads with MiXCR, one entry per CDR3 protein. This table has some 260,000 distinct CDR3 sequences, 36% appearing once. No antigen has been assigned to these receptors. Study-wide results and limits: Compared with controls, patients had more of about 5 TRBV segments, including TRBV5-6, TRBV5-1 and TRBV20-1.

The specimen was blood. These TCRs come from a girl under 18 with multiple sclerosis.

This clonotype showed up many times. The rearrangement joins TRBV12-3 or TRBV12-4 to TRBJ1-1, with D hard to call. V was pared by 2 bases and J by 3 bases, with 10 bases between. The CDR3 is made up of 14 amino acids. DNA for the CDR3: TGTGCCAGCAGTTTAACCCAAAGGGACACTGAAGCTTTCTTT. It yields the protein CASSLTQRDTEAFF.

The V call is TRBV12-3 or TRBV12-4, the J call TRBJ1-5, with 9 nucleotides matching TRBD1. V dropped 0 bases and J dropped 7; count of bases not matched to a gene: 7. The CDR3 consists of 16 residues. CDR3 DNA sequence: TGTGCCAGCAGTTTAGCGCAGGGACAGGGCTACCAGCCCCAGCATTTT. Its protein is CASSLAQGQGYQPQHF.

To note about this clonotype: A much larger clone differs by one base, so this may be a read error. The rearrangement links TRBV6-1 to TRBJ2-1; D uncertain. This CDR3 has 15 residues. Germline V lookup: CDR1 MNHNS, CDR2 SASEGT. This chain's CDR3 is CGSSTLLFSYNEQFF. DNA of the CDR3: TGTGGCAGCTCGACTCTACTATTCTCCTACAATGAGCAGTTCTTC.

The V gene is TRBV20-1, the J gene TRBJ2-1; 12 bases are a match to TRBD2. The CDR3 contains 17 residues. Germline V gene sequence: CDR1 DFQATT, CDR2 SNEGSKA (reference sequence). V shed 3 bases and J 6 bases; nucleotides not matched to a gene: 12. CDR3 in DNA: TGCAGTGCTAGGAGGGGGGGCCTAGCGGGAGGGAGCAATGAGCAGTTCTTC. It yields the protein CSARRGGLAGGSNEQFF.

This clonotype was detected ten times or more. The V gene is TRBV29-1, the J gene TRBJ1-2, with TRBD1 identical over 7 bases. The V gene's germline CDR1 is SQVTM and CDR2 ANQGSEA. The CDR3 runs to 18 residues. V lost 7 bases, J lost 4 bases, and 24 bases stayed unmatched. The CDR3 nucleotides read TGCAGCGCAAGACGGGGGGTGAACGCGGCAGGGGGTGTCTATGGCTACACCTTC. Translated, it gives CSARRGVNAAGGVYGYTF.

The V and J genes are TRBV5-1 and TRBJ2-3; tentatively, D is TRBD2 (6 bases). Germline V gene data show CDR1 as SGHRS and CDR2 as YFSETQ. The CDR3 loop spans 15 amino acids. The V end lost 0 bases, the J end lost 2 bases, and 10 bases lay between the germline ends. The CDR3 DNA sequence: TGCGCCAGCAGCTTGGGCGGGGCGGACACAGATACGCAGTATTTT. Its protein is CASSLGGADTDTQYF.

There are a few counts of this clonotype. This CDR3 reads CASSSTSGTQETQYF. For the CDR3, the DNA is TGTGCCAGCAGTTCGACTAGCGGGACCCAAGAGACCCAGTACTTC. The genes are TRBV12-3 or TRBV12-4 and TRBJ2-5; TRBD2 matches 11 bases. With 4 bases clipped from V and 1 base from J, the junction kept 2 bases outside the gene matches. This CDR3 is built from 15 residues.

This clonotype was seen a few times. The V gene is TRBV12-3 or TRBV12-4, the J gene TRBJ1-1; 8 bases match TRBD1. This CDR3 has 13 amino acids. V lost 11 bases and J lost 4; bases outside the gene matches: 9. CDR3 coding DNA: TGTGCCGCCCTCCGGGACAGGACCACTGAAGCTTTCTTT. This encodes CAALRDRTTEAFF.

The chain joins TRBV5-1 to TRBJ2-4, with D possibly matching TRBD1 (5 bases). Trimming stripped 3 bases from V and 1 base from J, with 11 bases between. Germline V gene data show CDR1 as SGHRS and CDR2 as YFSETQ. CDR3 length: 15 residues. The CDR3 DNA reads as TGCGCCAGCAGCTCCTGGGGCCCCGCCAAAAACATTCAGTACTTC. Translating gives CASSSWGPAKNIQYF.

The count of this clonotype is one. The chain is built from TRBV24-1 and TRBJ2-7; TRBD1 matches at 7 bases. This CDR3 spans 17 amino acids. V lost 1 base to trimming and J lost 6 bases; unmatched junction nucleotides: 14. Germline values: CDR1 KGHDR, CDR2 SFDVKD. The CDR3 DNA reads TGTGCCACCAGTGATTTCCACCTACAGGGGATTCGGTGCGAGCAGTACTTC. It encodes CATSDFHLQGIRCEQYF.

Comments on this clonotype: A single base separates this from a much larger clone, so it may be a read error. The V and J genes are TRBV29-1 and TRBJ2-3, with unresolved D. Trimming stripped 7 bases from V and 6 bases from J, with 11 bases between. The length of the CDR3 is 11 residues. In germline, CDR1 is SQVTM, CDR2 ANQGSEA. DNA for the CDR3: TGCAGCGGCCCCTCCGGGGATACGCAGTATTTT. Translated: CSGPSGDTQYF.

The V and J genes are TRBV7-2 and TRBJ2-2, with 8 positions matching TRBD2. The length of the CDR3 is 15 residues. Germline V gives CDR1 SGHTA, CDR2 FQGNSA. Trimming cost V 2 bases and J 7 bases; bases outside gene matches: 6. CDR3: CASSLSAGGGGELFF. CDR3 nucleotides: TGTGCCAGCAGCTTATCGGCGGGAGGAGGCGGGGAGCTGTTTTTT.

As concerns this clonotype: An end of the junction does not agree with germline; a read error may underlie this. The CDR3 here is CAGSDRLGANVLTF. The DNA for the CDR3 is TGTGCCGGCAGTGACAGGCTTGGGGCCAACGTCCTGACTTTC. The genes are TRBV27 and TRBJ2-6, with a weak D call TRBD1 (6 bases). This CDR3 spans 14 amino acids. Germline V lookup: CDR1 MNHEY, CDR2 SMNVEV (reference sequence). The whole variable domain, filled in from reference TRBV27 and TRBJ2-6, reads EAQVTQNPRYLITVTGKKLTVTCSQNMNHEYMSWYRQDPGLGLRQIYYSMNVEVTDKGDVPEGYKVSRKEKRNFPLILESPSPNQTSLYFCAGSDRLGANVLTFGAGSRLTVL.

This chain uses TRBV2 with TRBJ1-2; 12 nucleotides match TRBD1. V lost 7 bases and J lost 0; bases outside the gene matches: 9. This CDR3 comprises 17 residues. Per germline, CDR1 SNHLY and CDR2 FYNNEI. Here the CDR3 DNA reads TGTGCCAGCAAATCCGGGACAGGGGGCCCCTCTAACTATGGCTACACCTTC. Its translation: CASKSGTGGPSNYGYTF.